The clone carrying this T cell receptor beta chain appeared many times. The antigen remains undetermined. For TCRbeta, the library was prepared with unique molecular identifiers. Each CDR3 protein is one row after TCRdb ran MiXCR on the PCR reads. The sample consists of around 300,000 distinct CDR3 sequences, 6.5% to 9% of them appearing once. From germline, CDR1 is SGHRS and CDR2 YFSETQ. This CDR3 has 15 residues. V lost 4 bases and J lost 8; bases outside the gene matches: 4. The sample originates from a study of T-cell reconstitution after alpha-beta-depleted transplantation in children. Overall study findings and caveats: Newly produced T cells mostly provided counts and TCRbeta diversity after one year, as hyperexpanded clones declined.

The sample was peripheral blood, taken 360 days after TCRalphabeta/CD19-depleted stem cell transplant. This sequence was found in a female patient aged 2-15 years who had a stem cell transplant for Fanconi anemia, so the T cells may come from the graft donor. The chain uses TRBV5-1 and TRBJ2-1; TRBD2 aligns across 15 bases. Written as DNA, the CDR3 is TGCGCCAGCAGCGAGGGACTAGCGGGAGGAGATGAGCAGTTCTTC. Translation: CASSEGLAGGDEQFF.